This TCR beta chain derives from a study of cytotoxic CD8 clonotypes in ibrutinib-treated CLL. This clone was recorded a few times. The CDR3 is 11 residues long. V lost 8 bases and J 9 bases, leaving 12 bases between the germline ends. Germline CDR1 and CDR2: SGHRS and YFSETQ. The assay was immunoSEQ multiplex PCR, and TCRdb's table has in-frame clones only and misses some. The data show about 63,000 clones, around 60% seen once. The sample consisted of PBMCs, taken after 12 months of ibrutinib treatment. V and J are TRBV5-1 and TRBJ2-1; D call uncertain. The origin of this receptor is a human donor with chronic lymphocytic leukemia. The CDR3 DNA follows: TGCGCCAGTACCACGTTAGGTGAGCAGTTCTTC. As protein: CASTTLGEQFF. Full variable domain (remainder filled in from reference TRBV5-1 and TRBJ2-1): KAGVTQTPRYLIKTRGQQVTLSCSPISGHRSVSWYQQTPGQGLQFLFEYFSETQRNKGNFPGRFSGRQFSNSRSEMNVSTLELGDSALYLCASTTLGEQFFGPGTRLTVL.